Reported below is one TCR beta chain. As yet, its antigen is unknown. These data belong to a study of T cells after yellow fever vaccination. Study conclusions and caveats: At about 97% for CD4 and about 91% for CD8, most primary-vaccination clones showed up again after the booster. Abundant clonotypes (contaminants from the bulk population) could be present in FACS-sorted repertoires. Some clonotypes, a small share, were shared between CD4 and CD8 compartments.

A 5'RACE template-switching step, the method used to make TCR cDNA, added a universal primer site and UMIs. In TCRdb, the 5' RACE reads were re-called with MiXCR into one record per CDR3 protein. The sample holds almost 600,000 distinct CDR3 sequences, about 14% seen once. Sequenced here: PBMCs, sampled on the day of the yellow fever booster vaccination. This sequence originates from a man aged 25 to 40 who received the YFV17D yellow fever vaccine.

As DNA, the CDR3 is TGCAGTGCGCTGGGACAGACCTACGAGCAGTACTTC. Residues: CSALGQTYEQYF. V usage is TRBV20-1 and J usage is TRBJ2-7, with 7 bases identical to TRBD1. Per the germline V gene, CDR1 is DFQATT and CDR2 is SNEGSKA (reference sequence). Trimming cost V 6 bases and J 2 bases; bases outside gene matches: 4. The CDR3 loop spans 12 amino acids.